This T cell receptor beta chain derives from a study of cytotoxic CD8 clonotypes in ibrutinib-treated CLL (dated by TCRdb to about 2021). Background for the entire study: The cohort was composed of around twelve relapsed/refractory and approximately 14 treatment-naive patients; IGHV unmutated status was identified in about 17 patients. Responses were partial in roughly 24 patients and complete in 2; after median roughly 69 months follow-up, about 14 stayed in remission and 12 progressed. Samples at response were collected after a median of approximately twelve months of treatment, with a range of roughly 6 to 36 months. Samples averaged about 260,000 productive templates and just under 95,000 productive rearrangements. Of the 86 participants in the trial, about 25 had longitudinal samples available. Cryopreserved peripheral blood mononuclear cells were collected before treatment, at response, and at either disease progression or sustained remission. All remission and progressive disease samples were collected while patients were still receiving ibrutinib.

The goal of deep resolution MiSeq sequencing was a depth between 1 in 1 million and 1 in 200,000 T cells, and coverage averaged 10x per clonotype. The immunoSEQ hsTCRB Kit was used to generate TCR beta libraries. Under the source paper's analysis protocol: Data were analyzed with ImmunoSEQ Data Assistant and ImmunoSEQ Analyzer, with V, D and J genes assigned per IMGT definitions. Clonality was computed as one minus normalized Shannon entropy of productive rearrangement frequencies, ranging from 0 to 1. Public clonotype analysis was restricted to overrepresented clonotypes comprising at least 0.05% of each patient's repertoire. Thirteen age-matched healthy donor repertoires from immuneACCESS were used as controls for clonality. The table was pulled from immuneACCESS by TCRdb, which kept in-frame rearrangements only. Such tables lose some clones; where checked, under half of the loss comes from unresolved V genes, and the rest has no known cause. V and J calls and clone size are those listed in that table; D and trimming were worked out from the DNA. The sample table holds about 140,000 clones, of which around 90% were seen once. About a tenth of the sample comes from the top ten.

General findings and caveats noted by the study authors: Sampling times were not matched between sustained-remission and progressing patients, and lymph node repertoires were not studied. Baseline clonality exceeded that of age-matched healthy donors and correlated strongly with circulating CD8+ T-cell counts. Public clonotypes were rare and either contracted or stayed stable during treatment, and the rise in clonality at ibrutinib response reflected the expansion of private clonotypes. An increase in clonality was observed at ibrutinib response, with clonality remaining stable during sustained remission and falling back toward baseline at progression.

The sample's time point, from its label and the paper: about twelve months on ibrutinib. For TCR beta library preparation, approximately 1.9 micrograms of genomic DNA was extracted from cryopreserved PBMCs. Longitudinal blood samples from CLL patients on ibrutinib monotherapy underwent high-throughput TCR beta sequencing. Patients were enrolled in a phase 2 open-label single-center ibrutinib monotherapy trial. The CDR3 contains 16 residues, cysteine and phenylalanine counted. The kept DNA is CDR3 alone, 48 bases in frame from the first base. Here V drops 6 bases and J drops 0 bases, and the junction holds 7 bases not matched to any gene. According to the germline V gene (reference sequence), CDR1 reads LNHDA and CDR2 reads SQIVND. About this clone itself: No cognate antigen has been identified for it. Base qualities are missing; no much larger clone stands one base away.

Sequenced material: PBMCs, taken after 12 months of ibrutinib treatment. The TCR originated in a human donor with chronic lymphocytic leukemia. Here the chain combines TRBV19 and TRBJ1-5, and 8 junction bases match TRBD1. The base sequence is TGTGCCAGTAGCTTCCTAGACAGGGGTAGCAATCAGCCCCAGCATTTT. Its protein reads: CASSFLDRGSNQPQHF.